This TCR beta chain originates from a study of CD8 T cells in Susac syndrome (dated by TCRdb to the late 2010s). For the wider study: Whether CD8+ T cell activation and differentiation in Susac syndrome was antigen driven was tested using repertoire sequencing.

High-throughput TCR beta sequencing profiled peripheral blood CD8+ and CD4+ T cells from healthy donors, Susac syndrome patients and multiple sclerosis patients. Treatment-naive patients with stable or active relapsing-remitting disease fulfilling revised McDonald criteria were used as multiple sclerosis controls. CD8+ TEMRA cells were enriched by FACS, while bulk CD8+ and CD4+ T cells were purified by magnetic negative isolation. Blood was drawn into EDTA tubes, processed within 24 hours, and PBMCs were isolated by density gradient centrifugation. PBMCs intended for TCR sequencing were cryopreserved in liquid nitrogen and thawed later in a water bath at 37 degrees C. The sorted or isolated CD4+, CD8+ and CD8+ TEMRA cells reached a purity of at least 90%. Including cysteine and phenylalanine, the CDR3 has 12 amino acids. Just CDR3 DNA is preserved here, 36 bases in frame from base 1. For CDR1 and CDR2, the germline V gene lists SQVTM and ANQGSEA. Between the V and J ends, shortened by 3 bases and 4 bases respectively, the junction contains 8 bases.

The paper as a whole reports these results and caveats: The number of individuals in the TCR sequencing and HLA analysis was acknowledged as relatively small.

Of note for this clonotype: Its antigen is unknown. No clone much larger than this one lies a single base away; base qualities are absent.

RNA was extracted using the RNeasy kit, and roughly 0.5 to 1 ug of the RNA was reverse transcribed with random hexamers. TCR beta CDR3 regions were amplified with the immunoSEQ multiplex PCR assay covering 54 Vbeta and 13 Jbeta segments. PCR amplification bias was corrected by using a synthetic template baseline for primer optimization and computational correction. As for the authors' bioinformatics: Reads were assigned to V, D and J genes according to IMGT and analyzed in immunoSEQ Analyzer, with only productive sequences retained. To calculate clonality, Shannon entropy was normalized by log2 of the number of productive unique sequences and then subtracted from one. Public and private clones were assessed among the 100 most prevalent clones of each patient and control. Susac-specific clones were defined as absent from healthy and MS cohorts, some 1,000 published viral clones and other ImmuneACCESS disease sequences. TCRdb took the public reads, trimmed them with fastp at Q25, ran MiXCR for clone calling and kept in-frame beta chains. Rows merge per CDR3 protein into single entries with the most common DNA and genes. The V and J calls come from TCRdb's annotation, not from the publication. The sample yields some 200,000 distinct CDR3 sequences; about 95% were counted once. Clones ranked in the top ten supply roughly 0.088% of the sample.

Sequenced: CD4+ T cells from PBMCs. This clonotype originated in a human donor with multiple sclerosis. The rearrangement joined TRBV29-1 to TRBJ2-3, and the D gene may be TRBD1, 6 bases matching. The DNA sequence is TGCAGCGTTGACAGGGGCGCAGATACGCAGTATTTT. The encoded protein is CSVDRGADTQYF.